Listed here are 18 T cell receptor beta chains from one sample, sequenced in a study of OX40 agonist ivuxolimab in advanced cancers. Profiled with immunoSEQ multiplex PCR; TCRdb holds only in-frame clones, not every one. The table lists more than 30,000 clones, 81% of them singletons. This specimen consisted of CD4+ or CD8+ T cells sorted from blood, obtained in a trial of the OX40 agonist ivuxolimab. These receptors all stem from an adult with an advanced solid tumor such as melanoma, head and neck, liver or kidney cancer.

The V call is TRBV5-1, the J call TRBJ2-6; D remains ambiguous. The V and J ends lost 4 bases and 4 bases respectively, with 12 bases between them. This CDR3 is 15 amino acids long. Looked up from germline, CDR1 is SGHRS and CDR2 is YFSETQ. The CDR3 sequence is CASSPGSTGANVLTF. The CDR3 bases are TGCGCCAGCAGCCCCGGAAGTACCGGGGCCAACGTCCTGACTTTC.

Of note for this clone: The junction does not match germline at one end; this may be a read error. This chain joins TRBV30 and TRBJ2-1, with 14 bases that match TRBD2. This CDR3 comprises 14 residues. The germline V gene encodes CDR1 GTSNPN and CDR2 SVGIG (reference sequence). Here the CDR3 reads CAWSARLAGGGQLF. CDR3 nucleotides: TGTGCCTGGAGTGCAAGACTAGCGGGGGGGGGCCAGCTCTTC.

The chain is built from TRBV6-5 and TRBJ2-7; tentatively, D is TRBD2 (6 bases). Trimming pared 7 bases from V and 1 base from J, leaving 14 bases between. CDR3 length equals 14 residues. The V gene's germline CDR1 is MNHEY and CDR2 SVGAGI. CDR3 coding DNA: TGTGCCAGCACGGAGGGGCGAGCATCCTACGAGCAGTACTTC. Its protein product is CASTEGRASYEQYF.

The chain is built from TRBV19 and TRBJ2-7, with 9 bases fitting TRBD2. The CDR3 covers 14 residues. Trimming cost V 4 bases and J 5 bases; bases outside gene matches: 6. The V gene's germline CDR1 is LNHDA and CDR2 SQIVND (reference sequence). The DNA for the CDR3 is TGTGCCAGTAGTACCGGGACTAGCATCCACGAGCAGTACTTC. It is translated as CASSTGTSIHEQYF.

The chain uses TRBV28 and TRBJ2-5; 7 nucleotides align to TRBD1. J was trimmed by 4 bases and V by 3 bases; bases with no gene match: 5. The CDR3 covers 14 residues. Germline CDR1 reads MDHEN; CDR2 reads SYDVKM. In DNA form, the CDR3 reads TGTGCCAGCAGTTTTCCAGGGGACAGAGAGACCCAGTACTTC. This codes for CASSFPGDRETQYF.

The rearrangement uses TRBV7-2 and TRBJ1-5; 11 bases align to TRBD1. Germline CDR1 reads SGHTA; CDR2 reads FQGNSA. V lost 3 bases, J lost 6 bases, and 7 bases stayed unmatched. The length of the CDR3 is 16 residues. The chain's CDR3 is CASSFGQGAVGQPQHF. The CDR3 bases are TGTGCCAGCAGCTTCGGACAGGGGGCGGTGGGTCAGCCCCAGCATTTT.

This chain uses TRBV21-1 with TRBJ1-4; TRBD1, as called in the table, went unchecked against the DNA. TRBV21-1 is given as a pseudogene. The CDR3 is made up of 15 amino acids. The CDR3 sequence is CASSGDRAGNEKLFF. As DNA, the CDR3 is TGTGCCAGCAGCGGAGACAGGGCGGGGAATGAAAAACTGTTTTTT.

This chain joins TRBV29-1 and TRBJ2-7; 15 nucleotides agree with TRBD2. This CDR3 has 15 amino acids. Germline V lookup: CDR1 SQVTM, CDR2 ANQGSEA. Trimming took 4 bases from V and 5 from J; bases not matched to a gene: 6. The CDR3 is CSVGGLAGGSDEQYF. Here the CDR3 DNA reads TGCAGCGTTGGGGGACTAGCGGGAGGATCGGACGAGCAGTACTTC.

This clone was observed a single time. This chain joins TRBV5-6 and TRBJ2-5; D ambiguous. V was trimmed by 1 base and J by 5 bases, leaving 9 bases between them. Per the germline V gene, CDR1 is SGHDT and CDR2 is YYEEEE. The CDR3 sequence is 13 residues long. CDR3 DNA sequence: TGTGCCAGCAGCTTGTTCTGGTCCGAGACCCAGTACTTC. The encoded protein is CASSLFWSETQYF.

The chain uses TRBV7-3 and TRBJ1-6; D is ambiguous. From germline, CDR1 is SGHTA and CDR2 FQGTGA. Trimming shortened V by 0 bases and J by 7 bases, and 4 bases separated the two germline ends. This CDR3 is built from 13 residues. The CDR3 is CASSLTTNSPLHF. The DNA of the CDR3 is TGTGCCAGCAGCTTAACAACGAATTCACCCCTCCACTTT. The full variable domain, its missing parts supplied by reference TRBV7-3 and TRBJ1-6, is GAGVSQTPSNKVTEKGKYVELRCDPISGHTALYWYRQSLGQGPEFLIYFQGTGAADDSGLPNDRFFAVRPEGSVSTLKIQRTERGDSAVYLCASSLTTNSPLHFGNGTRLTVT.

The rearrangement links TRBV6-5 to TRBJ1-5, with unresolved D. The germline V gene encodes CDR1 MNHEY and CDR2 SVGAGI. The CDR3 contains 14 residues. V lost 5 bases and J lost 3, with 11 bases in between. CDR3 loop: CASSLITNNQPQHF. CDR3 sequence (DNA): TGTGCCAGCAGTCTGATCACGAACAATCAGCCCCAGCATTTT.

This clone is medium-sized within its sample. CDR3 in DNA: TGTGCCAGCACCTCCGGAGGGACAGGAGGGGTTAACTATGGCTACACCTTC. Translated: CASTSGGTGGVNYGYTF. The V call is TRBV7-9, the J call TRBJ1-2; 8 bases fit TRBD1. The CDR3 loop spans 17 amino acids. Germline-derived CDR1 and CDR2 are SEHNR and FQNEAQ (reference sequence). V shed 7 bases, J shed 1 base, and the junction held 14 bases outside the gene matches.

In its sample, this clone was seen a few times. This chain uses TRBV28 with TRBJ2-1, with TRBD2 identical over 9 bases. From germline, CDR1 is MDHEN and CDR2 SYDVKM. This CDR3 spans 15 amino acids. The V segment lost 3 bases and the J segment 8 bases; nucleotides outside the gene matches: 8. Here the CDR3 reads CASSLSGRPRDEQFF. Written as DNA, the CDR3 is TGTGCCAGCAGTTTGAGCGGGAGGCCCAGGGATGAGCAGTTCTTC.

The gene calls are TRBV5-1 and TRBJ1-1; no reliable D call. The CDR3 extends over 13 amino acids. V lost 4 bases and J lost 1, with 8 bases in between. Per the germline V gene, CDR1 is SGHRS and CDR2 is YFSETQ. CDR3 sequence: CASSRDGNTEAFF. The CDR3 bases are TGCGCCAGCAGCCGCGACGGGAACACTGAAGCTTTCTTT.

CDR3 DNA sequence: TGTGCCAGCAGAGACTCCTTGGGGTTCACCGGGGAGCTGTTTTTT. It specifies CASRDSLGFTGELFF. The chain is built from TRBV28 and TRBJ2-2; D call uncertain. The CDR3 is made up of 15 amino acids. Germline V lookup: CDR1 MDHEN, CDR2 SYDVKM. Trimming shortened V by 6 bases and J by 4 bases, and 15 bases separated the two germline ends. Full variable domain (outside the CDR3, taken from reference TRBV28 and TRBJ2-2): DVKVTQSSRYLVKRTGEKVFLECVQDMDHENMFWYRQDPGLGLRLIYFSYDVKMKEKGDIPEGYSVSREKKERFSLILESASTNQTSMYLCASRDSLGFTGELFFGEGSRLTVL.

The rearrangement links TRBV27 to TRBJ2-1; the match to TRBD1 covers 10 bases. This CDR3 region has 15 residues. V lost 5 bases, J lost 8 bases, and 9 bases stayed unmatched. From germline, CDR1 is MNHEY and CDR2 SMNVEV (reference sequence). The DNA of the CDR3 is TGTGCCAGCAGTAGCCTCGGGACAGGGGAAGATGAGCAGTTCTTC. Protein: CASSSLGTGEDEQFF.

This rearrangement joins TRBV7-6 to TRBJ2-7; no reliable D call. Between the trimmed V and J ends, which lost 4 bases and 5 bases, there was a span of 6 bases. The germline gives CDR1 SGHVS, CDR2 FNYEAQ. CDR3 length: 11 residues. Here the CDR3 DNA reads TGTGCCAGCAGCTCAATGCACGAGCAGTACTTC. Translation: CASSSMHEQYF. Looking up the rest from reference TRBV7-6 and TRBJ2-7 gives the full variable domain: GAGVSQSPRYKVTKRGQDVALRCDPISGHVSLYWYRQALGQGPEFLTYFNYEAQQDKSGLPNDRFSAERPEGSISTLTIQRTEQRDSAMYRCASSSMHEQYFGPGTRLTVT.

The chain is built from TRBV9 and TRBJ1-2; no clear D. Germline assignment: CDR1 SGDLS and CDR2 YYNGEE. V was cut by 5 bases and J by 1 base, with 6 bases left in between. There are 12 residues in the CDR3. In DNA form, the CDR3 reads TGTGCCAGCAGAGGACTTAACTATGGCTACACCTTC. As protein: CASRGLNYGYTF.